This passage covers 21 T cell receptor beta chains from one sample sequenced in a study of shared clonotypes between healthy human individuals. The method was immunoSEQ multiplex PCR; TCRdb's version includes in-frame clones alone and lacks a portion of them. In the table there are over a million clones, approximately 97% of which are singletons. Sequencing was carried out using naive CD4+ T cells sorted from blood. Sample subset: CD45RA+ positively selected. The receptors were gathered from a man under 40 in good health.

J is TRBJ2-7 and V is TRBV5-1, with D possibly being TRBD2 (6 bases). Germline CDR1 and CDR2: SGHRS and YFSETQ. The CDR3 is 14 residues long. With 1 base removed from V and 6 bases from J, the gap between germline ends came to 14 bases. CDR3 nucleotides: TGCGCCAGCAGCTTGTCGGGAGACCCCTTCGAGCAGTACTTC. Its translation is CASSLSGDPFEQYF. Using reference TRBV5-1 and TRBJ2-7 for the parts outside the CDR3, the full variable domain is KAGVTQTPRYLIKTRGQQVTLSCSPISGHRSVSWYQQTPGQGLQFLFEYFSETQRNKGNFPGRFSGRQFSNSRSEMNVSTLELGDSALYLCASSLSGDPFEQYFGPGTRLTVT.

This chain joins TRBV5-1 and TRBJ2-5; D is undetermined. Trimming shortened V by 2 bases and J by 4 bases, and 12 bases separated the two germline ends. CDR1 SGHRS and CDR2 YFSETQ come from the germline V gene. The CDR3 is 14 amino acids. The CDR3 DNA is TGCGCCAGCAGCTTAGCCACTTTCCGAGAGACCCAGTACTTC. This translates into CASSLATFRETQYF.

This clone showed up just once. This same CDR3 is encoded by further DNA sequences in the sample. The V gene is TRBV14, the J gene TRBJ2-5; D not certain. The CDR3 extends over 14 amino acids. The ends were cut back, 3 bases at V and 1 base at J, with 9 bases in the middle. Germline V gives CDR1 SGHDN, CDR2 FVKESK. The DNA of the CDR3 is TGTGCCAGCAGCCAGAGACGGATCCAAGAGACCCAGTACTTC. It specifies CASSQRRIQETQYF.

V is TRBV6-5 and J is TRBJ1-1, with a weak D call TRBD1 (6 bases). This CDR3 spans 14 amino acids. CDR1 and CDR2 (germline): MNHEY, SVGAGI. Deletions cut 0 bases from V and 4 bases from J, with 9 bases between. The CDR3 protein is CASSYSKGGTEAFF. The CDR3 DNA reads as TGTGCCAGCAGTTACTCGAAAGGGGGCACTGAAGCTTTCTTT.

This sequence joins TRBV5-1 and TRBJ2-7; D is unresolved. The CDR3 is made up of 14 amino acids. Germline V gene data show CDR1 as SGHRS and CDR2 as YFSETQ. The V end lost 7 bases, the J end lost 0 bases, and 14 bases lay between the germline ends. The chain's CDR3 is CASRPRSTSYEQYF. The DNA for the CDR3 is TGCGCCAGCCGCCCTAGATCTACCTCCTACGAGCAGTACTTC. The variable domain in full, with the rest retrieved from reference TRBV5-1 and TRBJ2-7, is KAGVTQTPRYLIKTRGQQVTLSCSPISGHRSVSWYQQTPGQGLQFLFEYFSETQRNKGNFPGRFSGRQFSNSRSEMNVSTLELGDSALYLCASRPRSTSYEQYFGPGTRLTVT.

This rearrangement joins TRBV25-1 to TRBJ2-2; D not resolved. The germline V gene has CDR1 MGHDK and CDR2 SYGVNS. This CDR3 has 16 amino acids. V lost 3 bases and J 5 bases, leaving 16 bases between the germline ends. The CDR3 DNA is TGTGCCAGCAGTGATACCCTCAGGCCGTGGACCGGGGAGCTGTTTTTT. This codes for CASSDTLRPWTGELFF.

The table lists this clone with a count of one. The chain recombines TRBV29-1 with TRBJ2-2, with a weak D call TRBD2 (5 bases). The V gene lost 5 bases and the J gene lost 1 base, with 8 bases spanning the gap. Germline V gene sequence: CDR1 SQVTM, CDR2 ANQGSEA. The CDR3 is 13 residues long. DNA for the CDR3: TGCAGCGTTCAGCGGCTGAACACCGGGGAGCTGTTTTTT. Amino acid sequence: CSVQRLNTGELFF.

The chain links TRBV7-2 to TRBJ2-1; D is uncertain. The length of the CDR3 is 16 residues. V was pared by 5 bases and J by 2 bases, with 16 bases between. CDR1 SGHTA and CDR2 FQGNSA come from the germline V gene. The CDR3 coding sequence is TGTGCCAGCAGCGCTGGCCCACACATTACCTACAATGAGCAGTTCTTC. Its translation: CASSAGPHITYNEQFF.

The chain is built from TRBV18 and TRBJ2-4; tentative D call: TRBD1 (6 bases). Per the germline V gene, CDR1 is KGHSH and CDR2 is LQKENI. The V end lost 1 base, the J end lost 5 bases, and 9 bases lay between the germline ends. The CDR3 spans 14 residues. The CDR3 reads CASSPRTDENIQYF. The CDR3, as DNA: TGTGCCAGCTCACCACGGACAGATGAAAACATTCAGTACTTC.

The chain employs TRBV9 and TRBJ2-5; 7 nucleotides align to TRBD2. CDR1 SGDLS and CDR2 YYNGEE come from the germline V gene. This CDR3 comprises 18 residues. V shed 4 bases, J shed 2 bases, and the junction held 17 bases outside the gene matches. The CDR3 DNA sequence: TGTGCCAGCAGCTGGCGGGGCGGGAGATCGGGGGGACAAGAGACCCAGTACTTC. Its translation: CASSWRGGRSGGQETQYF.

The count of this clone is one. The chain recombines TRBV11-2 with TRBJ2-7, with 9 positions matching TRBD2. V lost 4 bases, J lost 6 bases, and 7 bases stayed unmatched. The germline gives CDR1 SGHAT, CDR2 FQNNGV. The length of the CDR3 is 14 residues. CDR3 DNA: TGTGCCAGCAGCTCCATAGCGGGAGTGCGCGAGCAGTACTTC. It translates to CASSSIAGVREQYF.

V gene TRBV19 combines with J gene TRBJ2-3; D is undetermined. CDR3 size: 14 residues. Trimming removed 5 bases at V and 5 bases at J, with 14 bases between. In germline, CDR1 is LNHDA, CDR2 SQIVND (reference sequence). For the CDR3, the DNA is TGTGCCAGTAGTCTCGACGGACCACTAGATACGCAGTATTTT. Amino acids: CASSLDGPLDTQYF.

Remarks on this clone: The same CDR3 is also encoded by other DNA sequences in this sample. The chain recombines TRBV18 with TRBJ2-7; weak D call: TRBD2 (6 bases). Trimming cost V 3 bases and J 4 bases, with 16 bases left between them. The CDR3 runs 15 residues. Germline V gives CDR1 KGHSH, CDR2 LQKENI. The chain's CDR3 is CASSPPGLGGYEQYF. Here the CDR3 DNA reads TGTGCCAGCTCACCGCCCGGTCTGGGGGGATACGAGCAGTACTTC.

As for this clone: The sample holds other DNA sequences that translate to the same CDR3. V and J are TRBV5-1 and TRBJ2-7; 8 nucleotides align to TRBD1. The V gene's germline CDR1 is SGHRS and CDR2 YFSETQ. The CDR3 contains 15 residues. Losses at the gene ends were 0 bases for V and 3 bases for J; bases not matched to a gene: 5. The CDR3, as DNA: TGCGCCAGCAGCTTGGCCCCGGGACAGGACTACGAGCAGTACTTC. Encoded protein: CASSLAPGQDYEQYF.

Notes on this clone: Germline and junction disagree at one end, which may indicate a read error. This chain's CDR3 is CASSIRWLAGGHNEQFF. The CDR3 coding sequence is TGTGCCAGCAGTATAAGGTGGCTAGCGGGAGGTCACAATGAGCAGTTCTTC. J is TRBJ2-1 and V is TRBV19; 11 positions match TRBD2. The CDR3 consists of 17 residues. The germline V gene encodes CDR1 LNHDA and CDR2 SQIVND (reference sequence).

The gene calls are TRBV5-4 and TRBJ2-1; 8 bases are shared with TRBD1. V gave up 3 bases and J gave up 5 bases; unmatched junction bases: 10. The CDR3 has 16 residues. The germline CDR1 and CDR2 sequences are SGHNT and YYREEE (reference sequence). The CDR3 region has the DNA TGTGCCAGCAGCTCCCGTTCGACAGGGGTTGACAATGAGCAGTTCTTC. This translates into CASSSRSTGVDNEQFF. Complete variable domain (other parts from reference TRBV5-4 and TRBJ2-1): ETGVTQSPTHLIKTRGQQVTLRCSSQSGHNTVSWYQQALGQGPQFIFQYYREEENGRGNFPPRFSGLQFPNYSSELNVNALELDDSALYLCASSSRSTGVDNEQFFGPGTRLTVL.

The gene calls are TRBV11-3 and TRBJ2-1; D is unresolved. CDR1 SGHNT and CDR2 YENEEA come from the germline V gene. CDR3 size: 13 residues. The V end lost 4 bases, the J end lost 7 bases, and 11 bases lay between the germline ends. The CDR3 is CASSSYRQNEQFF. The DNA for the CDR3 is TGTGCCAGCAGCTCCTATCGGCAGAATGAGCAGTTCTTC.

V usage is TRBV29-1 and J usage is TRBJ2-1; D possibly matches TRBD1 or TRBD2 (6 bases each). The CDR3 runs 11 residues. CDR1 is SQVTM, CDR2 ANQGSEA, per germline. V gave up 3 bases and J gave up 12 bases, with 12 bases separating them. This CDR3 is CSVEGAGMQFF. DNA for the CDR3: TGCAGCGTTGAGGGGGCGGGAATGCAGTTCTTC.

This clone was recorded once. The genes are TRBV5-1 and TRBJ2-3, with 14 bases that match TRBD2. Germline-derived CDR1 and CDR2 are SGHRS and YFSETQ. With 4 bases clipped from V and 1 base from J, the junction kept 11 bases outside the gene matches. The CDR3 sequence is 19 residues long. CDR3 region: CASSPPGTSGSRGTDTQYF. CDR3 in DNA: TGCGCCAGCAGCCCCCCGGGGACTAGCGGGAGTCGGGGCACAGATACGCAGTATTTT.

The V call is TRBV5-1, the J call TRBJ2-3; 7 positions match TRBD1. The V gene's germline CDR1 is SGHRS and CDR2 YFSETQ. The CDR3 spans 16 residues. Germline trimming cut 2 bases from V and 0 bases from J; bases unmatched to any gene: 6. The CDR3 DNA reads TGCGCCAGCAGCTTCCCTCGGGACAGCAGCACAGATACGCAGTATTTT. Residues: CASSFPRDSSTDTQYF.

DNA of the CDR3: TGTGCCAGCAGCCAAGCGCGGTGGTCTATTTACGAGCAGTACTTC. Translation gives CASSQARWSIYEQYF. The V call is TRBV14, the J call TRBJ2-7, with D unresolved. This CDR3 comprises 15 residues. V was trimmed by 1 base and J by 4 bases, leaving 14 bases between them. Germline V gene lookup returns CDR1 SGHDN and CDR2 FVKESK.